Reported below is one T cell receptor (beta chain). No antigen is known for it. Per-base quality was not reported, and no clone a single base away is much larger than it. The entry originates in a study of beta chain features in type 1 diabetes (dated by TCRdb to the late 2010s). Background for the entire study: No differences in mean age, gender distribution, total cell number or subset yield were found between patients and healthy donors. A total of 85 million to 140 million sorted cells were examined across all samples, and the number of cells per subset was strongly correlated with RNA yield. In the study, recently diagnosed type 1 diabetes patients and matched healthy donors were compared on the TCRB repertoires of their sorted circulating CD4+ T cell subsets. Regulatory and stem cell-like memory subsets were isolated from only 8 patients and about 8 healthy donors, whereas naive and central memory subsets came from all 30 or so donors. General study outcomes and caveats: Because cDNA was sequenced instead of genomic DNA, activated cells with high expression could be over-represented, although the groups did not differ in activation or CD3 levels. PCR may preferentially amplify shorter templates, but because patient and control samples were amplified and corrected together, any resulting skew would affect both groups equally. HLA sub-analyses involved small numbers of individuals, so any influence of HLA type on TCRB rearrangement remained unresolved. Fewer insertions and more nucleotide deletions at VDJ recombination sites were observed in patients with type 1 diabetes, implying thymic rearrangement abnormalities. Type 1 diabetes patients showed a moderate but significant shortening of TCRB CDR3 length in all four CD4+ subsets. Naive, central memory and regulatory TCRB repertoires appeared more similar among patients than among healthy donors.

Each donor gave one peripheral blood draw, averaging roughly 120 mL, which was collected into heparinised tubes. Naive, central memory, regulatory and stem cell-like memory CD4+ T cells were sorted on a BD FACSAria II using a panel including CD45RO, CCR7, CD25, CD127, CD95 and CD27. Every sorted population had a purity above 95%. Right away, PBMCs were isolated by Lymphoprep density gradient centrifugation and were stained directly, with no culture step. So that batch effects would be minimized, each experiment stained and sorted samples in pairs, pairing one healthy donor with one patient. The CDR3 sequence holds 16 residues, the cysteine and phenylalanine included. The only DNA kept is the CDR3, 48 bases in frame from the first base. Trimming removed 0 bases from V and 4 bases from J, leaving 14 bases between the germline ends. The germline V gene supplies CDR1 SGHDT and CDR2 YYEEEE. The entire amount of isolated RNA was reverse transcribed using the High Capacity cDNA Reverse Transcription Kit, so the sequenced TCRB transcripts were expressed ones. Deep immunoSEQ sequencing was performed on naive, central memory and regulatory T cell samples, with an average of roughly 3.6 million total reads per sample. Sorted cells were lysed in RLT buffer and RNA was extracted with DNase-treated RNeasy Micro or Mini kits, depending on cell number. Each cell subset was processed on its own to prevent cross-contamination, while patient and healthy donor samples were processed together. The immunoSEQ multiplex PCR was used to amplify TCRB sequences from cDNA, generating 87-bp fragments that spanned the CDR3 region. The amplicons were sequenced using the Illumina HiSeq platform. From the authors' description of their analysis: Synthetic template baselines were used to correct PCR bias computationally, reads within Hamming distance 2 were collapsed, and singletons that could not be merged were discarded. Reads were aligned against IMGT to assign V, D and J genes, CDR3 length and insertions or deletions at six rearrangement sites. Within each subset, clonotype counts were normalized to the number of sorted cells before true diversity and Gini coefficients were calculated with the tcR R package. The overlap coefficient, calculated on TCRB nucleotide sequences, was used to quantify repertoire sharing. Out-of-frame TCRB sequences from naive cells were analyzed as a proxy for the pre-selection repertoire. What TCRdb holds here is the immuneACCESS table cut down to in-frame rearrangements. Part of the clones is not present; checked against another copy, under half of the missing clones reflect an unresolved V gene, and the others are unexplained. V and J calls and clone size are as listed in that table; D and trimming were resolved from the DNA. This sample has 600,000 to 700,000 clones in its table, and roughly an eighth of those were observed once. The ten largest clones add up to roughly 0.12% of the sample.

Sequenced input: naive CD4+ T cells from blood. The sample's cell subset or site label, in plain terms: true naive CD4+ T cells. The chain was built from TRBV5-6 and TRBJ2-1; the D call is tentative, TRBD1 or TRBD2, as each matches 6 bases. This TCR was sampled from a man aged 25-45 years with type 1 diabetes. CDR3 protein: CASSLVGGRTYNEQFF. The nucleotides are TGTGCCAGCAGCTTGGTGGGGGGCCGTACGTACAATGAGCAGTTCTTC.